Listed below are T cell receptor beta chains from one sample, sequenced in a study of control samples from healthy donors and cancer patients. Generated by immunoSEQ multiplex PCR, the TCRdb table keeps only in-frame clones and is missing some. The sample yields some 120,000 clones, more than 70% seen once. Sequencing used blood. These TCRs come from a man in his sixties in good health. Both conserved end residues are part of each CDR3. D genes are given only for firm matches. Clone size appears in some rows only: once, few, many, or a class for an expanded clone.

>NA|TRBV9|TRBD1|TRBJ2-7
CASSVLTTGAEQYF
TGTGCCAGCAGCGTCCTTACCACAGGGGCCGAGCAGTACTTC
>once|TRBV7-2|NA|TRBJ1-5
CASSFWGTGNQPQHF
TGTGCCAGCAGCTTTTGGGGTACTGGCAATCAGCCCCAGCATTTT
>NA|TRBV6-5|TRBD1|TRBJ1-2
CATIPRDRAGGYTF
TGTGCCACAATACCCCGGGACAGGGCTGGTGGCTACACCTTC
>once|TRBV28|TRBD1|TRBJ1-5
CASSGQGRQPQHF
TGTGCCAGCAGCGGACAGGGAAGGCAGCCCCAGCATTTT
>NA|TRBV7-3|NA|TRBJ2-7
CASSQGHEQYF
TGTGCCAGCAGCCAGGGCCACGAGCAGTACTTC
>few|TRBV4-1|NA|TRBJ2-7
CASSLLDSHEQYF
TGCGCCAGCAGCCTGTTGGACAGCCACGAGCAGTACTTC
>NA|TRBV7-9|NA|TRBJ2-3
CASSVLISTDTQYF
TGTGCCAGCAGCGTACTGATAAGCACAGATACGCAGTATTTT
>NA|TRBV5-4|TRBD2|TRBJ2-3
CVSSLGSSGGTDTQYF
TGTGTCAGCAGCCTTGGTTCTAGCGGGGGCACAGATACGCAGTATTTT
>NA|TRBV10-3|NA|TRBJ2-7
CAISELTYEQYF
TGTGCCATCAGTGAGTTAACCTACGAGCAGTACTTC
>once|TRBV11-3|TRBD2|TRBJ2-3
CASSLIAGGPKRTDTQYF
TGTGCCAGCAGCTTAATAGCGGGGGGGCCCAAAAGGACAGATACGCAGTATTTT
>once|TRBV5-1|NA|TRBJ1-4
CASSFGTTNEKLFF
TGCGCCAGCAGCTTCGGAACAACTAATGAAAAACTGTTTTTT
>NA|TRBV6-6|NA|TRBJ1-2
CASSYSLGNYGYTF
TGTGCCAGCAGTTACTCTCTAGGGAACTATGGCTACACCTTC
>few|TRBV3-1/TRBV3-2|NA|TRBJ1-2
CASSQVPSGGYTF
TGTGCCAGCAGCCAAGTCCCCTCCGGTGGCTACACCTTC
>NA|TRBV27|TRBD1|TRBJ2-7
CASSIGTGIGHEQYF
TGTGCCAGCAGCATAGGGACAGGGATCGGGCACGAGCAGTACTTC
>NA|TRBV7-2|NA|TRBJ1-3
CASSPGQEGMTGNTIYF
TGTGCCAGCAGCCCCGGTCAGGAGGGTATGACGGGAAACACCATATATTTT
>NA|TRBV5-6|NA|TRBJ1-6
CASSLRPSPLHF
TGTGCCAGCAGCTTGCGTCCCTCACCCCTCCACTTT
>NA|TRBV19|NA|TRBJ1-4
CASISQVATNEKLFF
TGTGCCAGTATAAGCCAAGTTGCAACTAATGAAAAACTGTTTTTT
>NA|TRBV18|TRBD1|TRBJ1-5
CASSLGTDQPQHF
TGTGCCAGCTCCCTCGGGACAGATCAGCCCCAGCATTTT
>NA|TRBV27|TRBD1|TRBJ2-1
CASRQADRLRRNEQFF
TGTGCCAGCAGGCAGGCGGACAGGCTTCGAAGGAATGAGCAGTTCTTC
>NA|TRBV7-2|NA|TRBJ1-2
CASSLASEIYGYTF
TGTGCCAGCAGCTTAGCATCCGAAATCTATGGCTACACCTTC
>NA|TRBV4-3|NA|TRBJ1-1
CASSLGRVNTEAFF
TGCGCCAGCAGCCTCGGACGGGTGAACACTGAAGCTTTCTTT
>NA|TRBV12-3/TRBV12-4|NA|TRBJ1-3
CASRPSGNTIYF
TGTGCCAGCAGGCCCTCTGGAAACACCATATATTTT
>NA|TRBV12-5|TRBD1|TRBJ1-1
CASGLGRQGTEAFF
TGTGCTAGTGGTTTGGGCCGACAGGGGACTGAAGCTTTCTTT
>NA|TRBV24-1|NA|TRBJ2-2
CATARRDIEAGHTGELFF
TGTGCCACCGCCAGGAGGGACATCGAAGCGGGCCACACCGGGGAGCTGTTTTTT
>NA|TRBV2|NA|TRBJ1-4
CASSVSRWANEKLFF
TGTGCCAGCAGTGTTTCAAGGTGGGCTAATGAAAAACTGTTTTTT
>NA|TRBV11-2|TRBD1|TRBJ1-5
CASSPGTGAQPQHF
TGTGCCAGCAGCCCCGGGACAGGCGCTCAGCCCCAGCATTTT
>few|TRBV10-3|NA|TRBJ1-2
CAISMDEAGYTF
TGTGCCATCAGCATGGACGAGGCTGGCTACACCTTC
>once|TRBV5-6|NA|TRBJ2-3
CASSYGQSTDTQYF
TGTGCCAGCAGCTACGGACAGAGCACAGATACGCAGTATTTT
>NA|TRBV5-1|NA|TRBJ2-5
CASSSGTLGQETQYF
TGCGCCAGCAGCTCAGGGACCCTGGGGCAGGAGACCCAGTACTTC
>NA|TRBV5-1|NA|TRBJ1-1
CASSSDGLNTEAFF
TGCGCCAGCAGCTCGGACGGGCTGAACACTGAAGCTTTCTTT
>NA|TRBV5-6|TRBD1|TRBJ2-3
CASSPGGSSTDTQYF
TGTGCCAGCAGCCCAGGGGGATCTAGCACAGATACGCAGTATTTT
>NA|TRBV6-6|NA|TRBJ1-5
CASSPANQPQHF
TGTGCCAGCAGTCCAGCTAATCAGCCCCAGCATTTT
>NA|TRBV24-1|TRBD1|TRBJ2-2
CATSAPDGQGGGELFF
TGTGCCACCAGTGCCCCTGATGGACAGGGGGGCGGGGAGCTGTTTTTT
>NA|TRBV18|TRBD1|TRBJ1-1
CASSGDSYTEAFF
TGTGCCAGCTCCGGGGACAGCTACACTGAAGCTTTCTTT
>NA|TRBV9|TRBD1|TRBJ1-6
CASSLDRVGKPLHF
TGTGCCAGCAGCCTGGACAGGGTTGGTAAACCCCTCCACTTT
>NA|TRBV28|NA|TRBJ2-4
CASSSIGWYIQYF
TGTGCCAGCAGTTCTATCGGGTGGTACATTCAGTACTTC
>NA|TRBV2|TRBD1|TRBJ2-2
CASSLQGGLNTGELFF
TGTGCCAGCTCCCTACAGGGGGGATTGAACACCGGGGAGCTGTTTTTT
>NA|TRBV27|TRBD1|TRBJ1-1
CASSRIKGTGMNTEAFF
TGTGCCAGCAGTAGAATCAAAGGGACAGGGATGAACACTGAAGCTTTCTTT
>NA|TRBV30|NA|TRBJ2-6
CAWSGNFFNSGANVLTF
TGTGCCTGGAGTGGAAATTTTTTTAACTCTGGGGCCAACGTCCTGACTTTC
>NA|TRBV27|NA|TRBJ1-6
CASSLTYGATTNSPLHF
TGTGCCAGCAGCCTGACCTACGGGGCCACGACTAATTCACCCCTCCACTTT
>few|TRBV19|NA|TRBJ2-6
CASNPGRGALSGANVLTF
TGTGCCAGTAACCCTGGAAGGGGGGCCCTCTCTGGGGCCAACGTCCTGACTTTC
>NA|TRBV27|NA|TRBJ2-4
CASSLGGAQNIQYF
TGTGCCAGCAGCCTGGGGGGGGCCCAAAACATTCAGTACTTC